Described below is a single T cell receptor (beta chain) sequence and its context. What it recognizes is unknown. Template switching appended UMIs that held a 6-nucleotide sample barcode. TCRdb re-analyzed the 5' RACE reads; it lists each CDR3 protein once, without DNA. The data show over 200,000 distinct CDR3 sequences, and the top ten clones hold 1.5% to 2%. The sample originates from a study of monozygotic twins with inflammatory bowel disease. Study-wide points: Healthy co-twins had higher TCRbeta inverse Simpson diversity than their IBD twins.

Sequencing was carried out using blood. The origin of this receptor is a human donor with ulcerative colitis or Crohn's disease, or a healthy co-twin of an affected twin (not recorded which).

The CDR3: CASSHRTGDYGYTF. The rearrangement joins TRBV7-2 to TRBJ1-2; TCRdb names TRBD1, which stays unverified in the absence of DNA. The CDR3 is 14 amino acids. The V gene's germline CDR1 is SGHTA and CDR2 FQGNSA. The full variable domain, completed using reference TRBV7-2 and TRBJ1-2, is GAGVSQSPSNKVTEKGKDVELRCDPISGHTALYWYRQSLGQGLEFLIYFQGNSAPDKSGLPSDRFSAERTGGSVSTLTIQRTQQEDSAVYLCASSHRTGDYGYTFGSGTRLTVV.